Below, 28 T cell receptor beta chains from the same sample are listed, as sequenced in a study of T cells in Graves' hyperthyroidism and ophthalmopathy. The investigators amplified TCR beta CDR3 regions from RNA transcripts. First-round RT-PCR of the TCR CDR3 relied on the HTBI primer set. TCRdb independently ran MiXCR on the multiplex PCR reads; one entry per CDR3 protein. The sample contains 370,000 or so distinct CDR3 sequences, about 14% of which appear only once. The specimen was blood. Receptor source: a man in his thirties or forties with Graves' hyperthyroidism that later progressed to Graves' ophthalmopathy.

For this clonotype: A much larger clone sits a single nucleotide away, making a read error possible. The conserved phenylalanine or tryptophan is not found at the CDR3 terminus, so this likely reflects a read error. CDR3 bases: TGTGCCTGGAGTGTTGGGGATCAGCCCCAGCATTTG. It codes for CAWSVGDQPQHL. The genes are TRBV30 and TRBJ1-5; D is unresolved. This CDR3 is built from 12 residues. The V and J ends lost 0 bases and 5 bases respectively, with 5 bases between them. CDR1 and CDR2 (germline): GTSNPN, SVGIG (reference sequence).

This clonotype was seen more than once but under ten times. The V call is TRBV7-9, the J call TRBJ2-5, with 11 bases aligning to TRBD2. The CDR3 spans 16 residues. The germline gives CDR1 SEHNR, CDR2 FQNEAQ (reference sequence). V was clipped by 7 bases and J by 1 base; unmatched bases: 8. The CDR3 loop is CASTDFSGGGQETQYF. The CDR3 DNA follows: TGTGCCAGCACCGATTTTAGCGGGGGGGGCCAAGAGACCCAGTACTTC.

This clonotype appeared many times. This chain connects TRBV5-1 to TRBJ1-1; D is undetermined. The CDR3 runs to 11 residues. The V end was cut by 5 bases, the J end by 4 bases, with 6 bases between. CDR1 and CDR2 (germline): SGHRS, YFSETQ. The CDR3 here is CASRVGTEAFF. The CDR3 DNA reads TGCGCCAGCAGAGTTGGCACTGAAGCTTTCTTT.

This clonotype showed up many times. The chain employs TRBV7-9 and TRBJ2-3, with D uncertain. Germline V gene lookup returns CDR1 SEHNR and CDR2 FQNEAQ (reference sequence). The length of the CDR3 is 15 residues. The germline V and J ends were trimmed by 4 bases and 3 bases, with 14 bases remaining between them. DNA for the CDR3: TGTGCCAGCAGCTCTACGAGTGAGAGGACAGATACGCAGTATTTT. Translating gives CASSSTSERTDTQYF. The whole variable domain, remainder taken from reference TRBV7-9 and TRBJ2-3, is DTGVSQNPRHKITKRGQNVTFRCDPISEHNRLYWYRQTLGQGPEFLTYFQNEAQLEKSRLLSDRFSAERPKGSFSTLEIQRTEQGDSAMYLCASSSTSERTDTQYFGPGTRLTVL.

DNA for the CDR3: TGTGCCACCAGTGACTCCTCCACGGGGGGTGGCTATGGCTACACCTTC. Translated, it gives CATSDSSTGGGYGYTF. The chain uses TRBV24-1 and TRBJ1-2, with TRBD1 as a possible D gene (5 bases). Germline CDR1 is KGHDR and CDR2 is SFDVKD. The length of the CDR3 is 16 residues. Trimming shortened V by 4 bases and J by 4 bases, and 18 bases separated the two germline ends.

This clonotype was seen ten or more times. The V gene is TRBV2, the J gene TRBJ1-5; 9 bases line up with TRBD1. The germline V gene has CDR1 SNHLY and CDR2 FYNNEI. CDR3 length equals 14 residues. With V trimmed by 4 bases and J by 7 bases, 5 bases remained unmatched. CDR3 DNA sequence: TGTGCCAGCAGTGGCCCCGGGACAGGGCAGCCCCAGCATTTT. Translating it yields CASSGPGTGQPQHF.

This clonotype was recorded many times. This rearrangement joins TRBV28 to TRBJ2-7; D remains ambiguous. From germline, CDR1 is MDHEN and CDR2 SYDVKM. V was pared by 6 bases and J by 3 bases, with 15 bases between. This CDR3 region has 14 residues. The CDR3 DNA is TGTGCCAGCAGCCTCCTCCACTCCTTCTACGAGCAGTACTTC. Translation gives CASSLLHSFYEQYF.

In this sample, this clonotype turned up many times. The chain couples TRBV7-9 to TRBJ2-2; 8 bases map to TRBD1. The CDR3 totals 15 residues. Unmatched junction bases numbered 7, after V lost 6 bases and J lost 4 bases. Germline CDR1 reads SEHNR; CDR2 reads FQNEAQ (reference sequence). CDR3: CASRPGQAGTGELFF. In DNA form, the CDR3 reads TGTGCCAGCAGACCGGGACAGGCCGGCACCGGGGAGCTGTTTTTT.

This clonotype occurred many times. The chain employs TRBV11-3 and TRBJ1-1; perhaps TRBD1 as D (5 bases). CDR1 and CDR2 (germline): SGHNT, YENEEA. This CDR3 comprises 14 residues. The V end was cut by 6 bases, the J end by 0 bases, with 11 bases between. The CDR3 here is CASSWGSLNTEAFF. The DNA of the CDR3 is TGTGCCAGCAGTTGGGGCAGCCTGAACACTGAAGCTTTCTTT. Full variable domain (outside the CDR3, taken from reference TRBV11-3 and TRBJ1-1): EAGVVQSPRYKIIEKKQPVAFWCNPISGHNTLYWYLQNLGQGPELLIRYENEEAVDDSQLPKDRFSAERLKGVDSTLKIQPAELGDSAVYLCASSWGSLNTEAFFGQGTRLTVV.

This clonotype was counted many times. The gene calls are TRBV6-1 and TRBJ2-7, with 7 bases identical to TRBD1. The CDR3 totals 14 residues. Trimming took 7 bases from V and 0 from J; bases not matched to a gene: 6. Germline CDR1 reads MNHNS; CDR2 reads SASEGT. Here the CDR3 reads CASNFRGNSYEQYF. CDR3 in DNA: TGTGCCAGCAACTTCAGGGGGAACTCCTACGAGCAGTACTTC.

This clonotype was recorded at least ten times. The rearrangement joins TRBV3-1 to TRBJ1-5, with D hard to call. The V gene lost 1 base and the J gene lost 5 bases, with 9 bases spanning the gap. The CDR3 is 14 residues long. Per germline, CDR1 LGHDT and CDR2 YNNKEL (reference sequence). In DNA, the CDR3 is TGTGCCAGCAGCCAAGGGCATCAATATCAGCCCCAGCATTTT. This translates into CASSQGHQYQPQHF.

This CDR3 is CAINSGREDTQYF. CDR3 in DNA: TGTGCCATCAACAGCGGGAGAGAGGATACGCAGTATTTT. This chain uses TRBV10-3 with TRBJ2-3, with TRBD2 matching 8 bases. CDR1 and CDR2 (germline): ENHRY, SYGVKD. V dropped 7 bases and J dropped 6; count of bases not matched to a gene: 6. This CDR3 contains 13 residues.

This clonotype showed up many times. The V call is TRBV20-1, the J call TRBJ1-3, with unresolved D. Trimming removed 7 bases at V and 0 bases at J, with 16 bases between. Germline CDR1 and CDR2: DFQATT and SNEGSKA (reference sequence). The CDR3 loop spans 15 amino acids. The CDR3 coding sequence is TGCAGTGTTTCCGAGGACGGCAACTCTGGAAACACCATATATTTT. Its protein is CSVSEDGNSGNTIYF.

Concerning this clonotype itself: A much larger clonotype is one base distant, so this may be a read error. This chain links TRBV12-5 with TRBJ2-1; D remains unclear. The CDR3 spans 13 residues. Germline loops: CDR1 LGHNT, CDR2 FRNRAP. This chain's CDR3 is CATTYTLWGEQSF. CDR3 in DNA: TGTGCTACTACATACACCCTCTGGGGTGAGCAGTCCTTC.

This clonotype has ten or more counts. The chain is built from TRBV20-1 and TRBJ1-5; no definite D call. The germline V and J ends were trimmed by 7 bases and 7 bases, with 17 bases remaining between them. The CDR3 runs 13 residues. Germline V CDR1 and CDR2: DFQATT, SNEGSKA (reference sequence). CDR3 loop: CSVTVGERQPQHF. DNA for the CDR3: TGCAGTGTCACAGTGGGAGAGCGGCAGCCCCAGCATTTT.

The rearrangement links TRBV11-3 to TRBJ2-7; 8 bases line up with TRBD1. Losses at the gene ends were 8 bases for V and 5 bases for J; bases not matched to a gene: 2. The germline CDR1 and CDR2 sequences are SGHNT and YENEEA. CDR3 length: 11 residues. This CDR3 is CASGQGNEQYF. As DNA, the CDR3 is TGTGCCAGCGGACAGGGTAACGAGCAGTACTTC.

This clonotype was seen repeatedly, ten times or more. J is TRBJ1-2 and V is TRBV6-5; 7 nucleotides line up with TRBD1. Germline CDR1 MNHEY, CDR2 SVGAGI. V was clipped by 7 bases and J by 6 bases; unmatched bases: 8. The CDR3 consists of 13 residues. The chain's CDR3 is CASTTGRGDGYTF. The CDR3 region has the DNA TGTGCCAGCACCACGGGCAGGGGGGATGGCTACACCTTC.

CDR3 in DNA: TGTGCTAGTGGTTTGGTACGAAGGGGACTTGCGGGAAGTCAAGAGACCCAGTACTTC. Amino acids: CASGLVRRGLAGSQETQYF. The chain carries TRBV12-5 and TRBJ2-5, with a tentative D call TRBD2 (6 bases). Per germline, CDR1 LGHNT and CDR2 FRNRAP. Trimming removed 0 bases from V and 2 bases from J, with 22 bases in between. CDR3 length: 19 amino acids.

This clonotype was found many times. The rearrangement uses TRBV2 and TRBJ2-2; TRBD1 matches at 8 bases. V gave up 8 bases and J gave up 4 bases; unmatched junction bases: 6. Germline CDR1 reads SNHLY; CDR2 reads FYNNEI. The CDR3 is 14 residues long. The CDR3 reads CASLDREGTGELFF. The CDR3 DNA follows: TGTGCCAGCCTGGACAGGGAAGGCACCGGGGAGCTGTTTTTT. The full variable domain, with the rest looked up from reference TRBV2 and TRBJ2-2, is EPEVTQTPSHQVTQMGQEVILRCVPISNHLYFYWYRQILGQKVEFLVSFYNNEISEKSEIFDDQFSVERPDGSNFTLKIRSTKLEDSAMYFCASLDREGTGELFFGEGSRLTVL.

This clonotype has at least ten counts. The rearrangement uses TRBV6-1 and TRBJ1-1, with 12 bases that match TRBD1. Trimming cost V 6 bases and J 1 base; bases outside gene matches: 9. Germline V gene lookup returns CDR1 MNHNS and CDR2 SASEGT. This CDR3 is 17 amino acids long. The CDR3 loop reads CASRTGQGAGRNTEAFF. The CDR3 nucleotides are TGTGCCAGCAGGACGGGACAGGGGGCTGGGAGGAACACTGAAGCTTTCTTT.

The chain uses TRBV6-1 and TRBJ2-2; weak D call: TRBD1 (5 bases). Per the germline V gene, CDR1 is MNHNS and CDR2 is SASEGT. Trimming cost V 6 bases and J 5 bases, with 16 bases left between them. The CDR3 totals 15 residues. CDR3 residues: CASSPEPGMTGELFF. CDR3 DNA sequence: TGTGCCAGCAGCCCCGAGCCAGGGATGACCGGGGAGCTGTTTTTT.

In this sample, this clonotype turned up many times. The chain joins TRBV7-6 to TRBJ2-5; 7 nucleotides line up with TRBD2. The CDR3 extends over 15 amino acids. Germline V CDR1 and CDR2: SGHVS, FNYEAQ. After removal of 5 bases from V and 4 bases from J, the junction contained 10 bases not matched to a gene. The CDR3 sequence: CASSPTRLAVETQYF. The CDR3 DNA sequence: TGTGCCAGCAGCCCGACCCGACTAGCTGTAGAGACCCAGTACTTC.

This clonotype was recorded many times. CDR3 loop: CASSPGWGRTNEKLFF. CDR3 sequence (DNA): TGTGCCAGCAGCCCGGGGTGGGGTAGAACTAATGAAAAACTGTTTTTT. This chain uses TRBV7-6 with TRBJ1-4; D remains ambiguous. The V gene lost 5 bases and the J gene lost 1 base, with 14 bases spanning the gap. The CDR3 length is 16 residues. Germline CDR1 reads SGHVS; CDR2 reads FNYEAQ.

This clonotype was recorded at least ten times. The rearrangement joins TRBV6-1 to TRBJ1-2; unclear D gene. The CDR3 has 15 amino acids. V was clipped by 4 bases and J by 1 base, with 13 bases between them. The V gene's germline CDR1 is MNHNS and CDR2 SASEGT. CDR3 in DNA: TGTGCCAGCAGTGTTCGAAGGAGAGTTAACTATGGCTACACCTTC. Residues: CASSVRRRVNYGYTF.

This clonotype has ten or more counts. The chain carries TRBV30 and TRBJ2-5; tentative D call: TRBD1 (5 bases). Trimming left V 1 base short and J 5 bases short, with 14 bases between. The CDR3 is 14 residues long. CDR1 is GTSNPN and CDR2 is SVGIG in the germline V gene (reference sequence). CDR3 DNA sequence: TGTGCCTGGAGTGGCGCGCAGGGATTTGAGACCCAGTACTTC. Its protein product is CAWSGAQGFETQYF.

This clonotype was seen repeatedly, ten times or more. This chain connects TRBV18 to TRBJ2-7; TRBD1 is a possible D gene (6 bases). The CDR3 spans 15 residues. Germline V CDR1 and CDR2: KGHSH, LQKENI. V lost 3 bases to trimming and J lost 3 bases, with 15 bases between them. The CDR3 protein is CASSPPNRQDYEQYF. The DNA of the CDR3 is TGTGCCAGCTCACCCCCGAATAGACAGGACTACGAGCAGTACTTC.

This clonotype was recorded a few times. The rearrangement uses TRBV29-1 and TRBJ1-1; D not certain. The CDR3 contains 13 residues. Trimming left V 0 bases short and J 2 bases short, with 7 bases between. The germline CDR1 and CDR2 sequences are SQVTM and ANQGSEA. DNA for the CDR3: TGCAGCGTTGAAGACAGCTTAAACACTGAAGCTTTCTTT. Residues: CSVEDSLNTEAFF.

V usage is TRBV9 and J usage is TRBJ1-2; 7 bases are shared with TRBD1. CDR1 SGDLS and CDR2 YYNGEE come from the germline V gene. This CDR3 is 14 amino acids long. Trimming cost V 4 bases and J 3 bases; bases outside gene matches: 6. The CDR3 nucleotides read TGTGCCAGCAGCCCAAGAGGACAGGACTATGGCTACACCTTC. It specifies CASSPRGQDYGYTF.